This T cell receptor (beta chain) comes out of a study of PD-L1 blockade in urothelial cancer. As for the study in general: Blood yielded a median of 141,255 T cells per sample.

This CDR3 is built from 12 residues. Trimming took 5 bases from V and 4 from J, leaving 8 bases between them. CDR1 is SGHTA, CDR2 FQGNSA, per germline. Spike-ins of synthetic TCR analog templates went into each PCR. Produced via immunoSEQ multiplex PCR; TCRdb's table is partial and in-frame only. The sample shows under 95,000 clones, roughly 84% of them seen only once. Time point in this sample: pretreatment peripheral blood. Sequenced material: PBMCs, taken around atezolizumab (anti-PD-L1) treatment. This TCR came from a woman in her 70s with urothelial cancer. The chain joins TRBV7-2 to TRBJ1-2; D remains unclear. The CDR3 DNA is TGTGCCAGCAGCCACGACACCTATGGCTACACCTTC. Residues: CASSHDTYGYTF.